This TCR beta chain was captured by sequencing in a study of blood T cell repertoires in COVID-19. Looking at the study overall: PBMCs, B-cell-depleted T cells, or T cells provided the cDNA or gDNA that made up the material.

Germline V gene lookup returns CDR1 MNHEY and CDR2 SVGAGI. The CDR3 sequence is 13 residues long. The junction had 4 bases not matched to a gene; V was cut back by 4 bases and J by 6 bases. Original processing methods: Amplification of reference gene primers was used by the study to estimate nucleated cell counts. Sequencing used immunoSEQ multiplex PCR; TCRdb keeps in-frame clones, though not all of them. V and J calls and clone size are copied from that table; D and trimming were computed from the DNA. The sample records about 46,000 clones, 84% being singletons. Specimen: peripheral blood. The chain links TRBV6-5 to TRBJ1-1; TRBD1 matches 8 bases. The TCR comes from a man aged 55 to 69 with acute or convalescent COVID-19. CDR3 protein: CASSWQGASEAFF. CDR3 sequence (DNA): TGTGCCAGCAGTTGGCAGGGGGCCTCTGAAGCTTTCTTT.